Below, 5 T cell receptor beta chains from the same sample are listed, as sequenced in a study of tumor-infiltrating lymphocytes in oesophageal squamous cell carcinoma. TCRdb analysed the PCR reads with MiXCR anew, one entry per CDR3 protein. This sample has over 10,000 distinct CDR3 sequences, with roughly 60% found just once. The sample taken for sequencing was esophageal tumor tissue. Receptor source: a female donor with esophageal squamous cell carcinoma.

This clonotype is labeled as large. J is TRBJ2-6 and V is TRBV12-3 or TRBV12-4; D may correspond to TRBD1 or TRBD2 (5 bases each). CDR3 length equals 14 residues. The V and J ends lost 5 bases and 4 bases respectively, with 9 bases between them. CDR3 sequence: CASSGGPGANVLTF. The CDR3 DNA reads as TGTGCCAGCAGTGGGGGACCCGGGGCCAACGTCCTGACTTTC.

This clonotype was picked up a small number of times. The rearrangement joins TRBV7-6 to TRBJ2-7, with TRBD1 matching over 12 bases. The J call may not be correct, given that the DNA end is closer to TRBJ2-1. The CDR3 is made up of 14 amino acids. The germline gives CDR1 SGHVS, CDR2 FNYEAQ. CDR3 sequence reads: CASSAGTGGSEQFF. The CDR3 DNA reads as TGTGCCAGCAGCGCCGGGACAGGGGGCTCTGAGCAGTTCTTC.

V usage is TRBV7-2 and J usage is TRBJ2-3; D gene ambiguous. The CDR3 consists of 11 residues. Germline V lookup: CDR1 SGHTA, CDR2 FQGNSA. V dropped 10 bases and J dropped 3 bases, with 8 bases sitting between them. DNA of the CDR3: TGTGCCAATGAAGTGACAGATACGCAGTATTTT. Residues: CANEVTDTQYF.

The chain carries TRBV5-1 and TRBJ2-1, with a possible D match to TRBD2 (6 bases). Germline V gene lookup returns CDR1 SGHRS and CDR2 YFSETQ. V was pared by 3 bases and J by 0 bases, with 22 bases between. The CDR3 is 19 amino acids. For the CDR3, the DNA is TGCGCCAGCAGCTATTCCGGGACTTCACGTGTGAGCTCCTACAATGAGCAGTTCTTC. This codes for CASSYSGTSRVSSYNEQFF. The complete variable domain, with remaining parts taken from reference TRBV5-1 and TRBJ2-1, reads KAGVTQTPRYLIKTRGQQVTLSCSPISGHRSVSWYQQTPGQGLQFLFEYFSETQRNKGNFPGRFSGRQFSNSRSEMNVSTLELGDSALYLCASSYSGTSRVSSYNEQFFGPGTRLTVL.

CDR3 in amino acids: CASSPLRGTSGNGEQFF. CDR3 sequence (DNA): TGTGCCAGCAGTCCTCTTCGCGGGACTAGCGGGAACGGTGAGCAGTTCTTC. The chain is built from TRBV6-2 or TRBV6-3 and TRBJ2-1; 13 nucleotides line up with TRBD2. The CDR3 is 17 residues long. The germline V gene has CDR1 MNHEY and CDR2 SVGEGT. V gave up 5 bases and J gave up 9 bases; unmatched junction bases: 13.